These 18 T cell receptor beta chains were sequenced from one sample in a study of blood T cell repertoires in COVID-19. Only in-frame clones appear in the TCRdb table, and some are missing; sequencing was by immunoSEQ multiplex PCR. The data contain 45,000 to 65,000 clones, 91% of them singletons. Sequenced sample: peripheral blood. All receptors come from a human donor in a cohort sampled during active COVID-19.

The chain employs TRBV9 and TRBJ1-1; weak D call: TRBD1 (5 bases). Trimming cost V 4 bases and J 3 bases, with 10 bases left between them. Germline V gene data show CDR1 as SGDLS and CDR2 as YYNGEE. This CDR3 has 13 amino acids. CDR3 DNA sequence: TGTGCCAGCAGCCCCGACAGTTACACTGAAGCTTTCTTT. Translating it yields CASSPDSYTEAFF.

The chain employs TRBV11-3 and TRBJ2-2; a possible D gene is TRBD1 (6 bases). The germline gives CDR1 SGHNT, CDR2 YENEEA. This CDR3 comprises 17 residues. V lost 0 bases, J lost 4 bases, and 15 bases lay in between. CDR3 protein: CASSLDMGRGFTGELFF. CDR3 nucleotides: TGTGCCAGCAGCTTAGATATGGGCAGGGGCTTCACCGGGGAGCTGTTTTTT.

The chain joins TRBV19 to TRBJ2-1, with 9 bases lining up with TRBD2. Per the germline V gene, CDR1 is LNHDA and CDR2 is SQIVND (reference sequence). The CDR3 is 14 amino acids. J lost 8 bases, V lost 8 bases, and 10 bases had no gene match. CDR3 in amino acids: CASRVAGVTDEQFF. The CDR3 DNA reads TGTGCCAGTCGGGTAGCGGGAGTAACCGATGAGCAGTTCTTC.

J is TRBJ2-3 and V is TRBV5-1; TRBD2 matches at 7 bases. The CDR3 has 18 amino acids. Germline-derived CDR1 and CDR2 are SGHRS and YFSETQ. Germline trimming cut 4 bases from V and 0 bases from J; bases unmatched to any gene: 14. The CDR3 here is CASSPGGLSGPSTDTQYF. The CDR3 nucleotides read TGCGCCAGCAGCCCGGGGGGTTTATCAGGACCTAGCACAGATACGCAGTATTTT.

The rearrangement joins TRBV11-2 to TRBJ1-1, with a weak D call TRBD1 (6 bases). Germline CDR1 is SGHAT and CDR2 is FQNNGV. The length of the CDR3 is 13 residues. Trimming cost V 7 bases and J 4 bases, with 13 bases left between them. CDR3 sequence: CASTPGGGTEAFF. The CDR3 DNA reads TGTGCCAGCACCCCGGGAGGGGGCACTGAAGCTTTCTTT.

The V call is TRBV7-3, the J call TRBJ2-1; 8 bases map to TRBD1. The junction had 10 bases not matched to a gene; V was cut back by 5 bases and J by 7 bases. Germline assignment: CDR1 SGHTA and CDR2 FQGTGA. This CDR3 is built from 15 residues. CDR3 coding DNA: TGTGCCAGCAGCCTCTCAGGGGGCCTGGGGAATGAGCAGTTCTTC. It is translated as CASSLSGGLGNEQFF.

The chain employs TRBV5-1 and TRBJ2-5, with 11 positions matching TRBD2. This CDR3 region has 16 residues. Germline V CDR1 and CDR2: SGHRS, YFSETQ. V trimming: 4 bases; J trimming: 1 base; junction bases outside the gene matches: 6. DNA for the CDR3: TGCGCCAGCAGCGGAACTAGCGGGGGTTCCCAAGAGACCCAGTACTTC. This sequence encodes CASSGTSGGSQETQYF.

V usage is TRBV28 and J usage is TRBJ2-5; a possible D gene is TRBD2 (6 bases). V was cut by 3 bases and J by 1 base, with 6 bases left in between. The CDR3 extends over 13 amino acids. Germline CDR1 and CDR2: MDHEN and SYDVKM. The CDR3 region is CASSFGGQETQYF. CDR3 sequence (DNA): TGTGCCAGCAGTTTCGGGGGCCAAGAGACCCAGTACTTC.

CDR3 coding DNA: TGTGCCAGCAGTTTATTCGGGACAGACCAAGAGACCCAGTACTTC. Translation gives CASSLFGTDQETQYF. This chain links TRBV28 with TRBJ2-5, with 7 bases matching TRBD1. The CDR3 consists of 15 residues. CDR1 and CDR2 from the germline V gene are MDHEN and SYDVKM. Losses at the gene ends were 1 base for V and 0 bases for J; bases not matched to a gene: 2.

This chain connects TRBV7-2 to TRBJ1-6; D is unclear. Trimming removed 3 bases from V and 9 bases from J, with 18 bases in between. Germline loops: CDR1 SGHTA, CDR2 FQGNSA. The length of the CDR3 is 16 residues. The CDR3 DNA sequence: TGTGCCAGCAGCTTCCTCTACGACCGCCCTAGTTCACCCCTCCACTTT. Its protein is CASSFLYDRPSSPLHF.

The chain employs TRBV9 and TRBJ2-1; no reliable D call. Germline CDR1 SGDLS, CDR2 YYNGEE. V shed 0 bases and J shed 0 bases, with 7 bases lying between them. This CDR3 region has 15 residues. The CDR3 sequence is CASSVVPSSYNEQFF. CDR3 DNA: TGTGCCAGCAGCGTAGTACCGAGCTCCTACAATGAGCAGTTCTTC.

For the CDR3, the DNA is TGCGCCAGCAGACTCGGACAGGGGGCAGGAGAGACCCAGTACTTC. This encodes CASRLGQGAGETQYF. The gene calls are TRBV5-1 and TRBJ2-5; TRBD1 aligns across 11 bases. CDR1 is SGHRS and CDR2 is YFSETQ in the germline V gene. Trimming at V came to 5 bases and at J to 4 bases, leaving 7 bases not matched to a gene. The CDR3 has 15 amino acids.

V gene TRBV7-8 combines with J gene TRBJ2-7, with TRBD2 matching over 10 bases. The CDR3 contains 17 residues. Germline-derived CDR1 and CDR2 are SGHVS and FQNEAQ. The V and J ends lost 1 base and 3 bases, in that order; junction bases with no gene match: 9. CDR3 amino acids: CASSLGASGSSGYEQYF. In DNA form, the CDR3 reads TGTGCCAGCAGCTTAGGGGCTAGCGGGAGTAGTGGCTACGAGCAGTACTTC.

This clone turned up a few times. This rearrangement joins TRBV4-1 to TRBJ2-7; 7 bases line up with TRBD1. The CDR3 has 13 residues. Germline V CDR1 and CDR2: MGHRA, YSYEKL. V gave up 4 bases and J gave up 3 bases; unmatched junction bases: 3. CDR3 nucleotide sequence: TGCGCCAGCAGCCGGGGACAGAGCTACGAGCAGTACTTC. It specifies CASSRGQSYEQYF.

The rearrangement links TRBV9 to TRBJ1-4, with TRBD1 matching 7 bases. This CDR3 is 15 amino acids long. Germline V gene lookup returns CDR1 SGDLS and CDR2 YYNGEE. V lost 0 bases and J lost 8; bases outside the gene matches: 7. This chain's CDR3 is CASSVEGQPAEKLFF. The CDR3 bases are TGTGCCAGCAGCGTAGAGGGACAGCCTGCAGAAAAACTGTTTTTT.

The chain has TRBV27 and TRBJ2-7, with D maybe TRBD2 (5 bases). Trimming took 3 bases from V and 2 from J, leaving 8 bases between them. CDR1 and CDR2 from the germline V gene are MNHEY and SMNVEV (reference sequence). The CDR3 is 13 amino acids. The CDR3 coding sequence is TGTGCCAGCAGTTTTGGGAGAACCTACGAGCAGTACTTC. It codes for CASSFGRTYEQYF.

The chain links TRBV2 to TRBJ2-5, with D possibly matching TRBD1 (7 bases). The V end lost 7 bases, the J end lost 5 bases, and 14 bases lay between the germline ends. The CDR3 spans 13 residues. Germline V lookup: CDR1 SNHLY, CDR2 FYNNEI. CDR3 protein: CASTEGAFETQYF. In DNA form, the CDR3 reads TGTGCCAGCACGGAGGGGGCCTTTGAGACCCAGTACTTC.

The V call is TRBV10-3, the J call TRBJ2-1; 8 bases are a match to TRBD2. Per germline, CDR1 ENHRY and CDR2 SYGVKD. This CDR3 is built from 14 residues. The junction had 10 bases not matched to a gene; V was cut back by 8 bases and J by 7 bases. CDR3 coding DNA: TGTGCCATCGAGCCGGGGGGGCCGGGTAATGAGCAGTTCTTC. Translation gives CAIEPGGPGNEQFF.